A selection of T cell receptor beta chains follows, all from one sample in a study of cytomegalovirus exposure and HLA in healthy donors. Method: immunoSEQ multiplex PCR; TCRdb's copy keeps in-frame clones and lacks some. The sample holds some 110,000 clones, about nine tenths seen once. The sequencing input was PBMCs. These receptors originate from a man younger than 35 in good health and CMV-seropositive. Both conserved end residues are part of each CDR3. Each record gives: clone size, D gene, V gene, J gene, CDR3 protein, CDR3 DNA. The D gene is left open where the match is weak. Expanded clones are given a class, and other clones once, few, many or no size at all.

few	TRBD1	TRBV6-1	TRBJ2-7	CASSVRTGAYEQYF	TGTGCCAGCAGTGTACGGACAGGCGCCTACGAGCAGTACTTC
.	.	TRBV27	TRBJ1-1	CASSLGAGLRTEAFF	TGTGCCAGCAGTTTGGGAGCAGGTTTGAGGACTGAAGCTTTCTTT
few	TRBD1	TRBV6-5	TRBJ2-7	CASSSGQGIHF	TGTGCCAGCAGTTCGGGACAGGGAATTCACTTC
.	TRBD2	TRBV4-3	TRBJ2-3	CASSQAGGPADTQYF	TGCGCCAGCAGCCAAGCGGGGGGGCCTGCCGATACGCAGTATTTT
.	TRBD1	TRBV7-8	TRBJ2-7	CASSLLPGGGIYEQYF	TGTGCCAGCAGCTTGTTACCAGGGGGCGGTATCTACGAGCAGTACTTC
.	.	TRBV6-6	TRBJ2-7	CASSYGAGASYEQYF	TGTGCCAGCAGTTACGGGGCAGGAGCCTCCTACGAGCAGTACTTC
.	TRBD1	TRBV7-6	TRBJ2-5	CASSLGTGLKRRETQYF	TGTGCCAGCAGCTTAGGGACAGGCCTAAAAAGACGAGAGACCCAGTACTTC
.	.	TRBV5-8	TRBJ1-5	CASSFPGSAQHF	TGTGCCAGCAGCTTTCCGGGGTCGGCCCAGCATTTT
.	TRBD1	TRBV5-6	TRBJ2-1	CASSPGQGVDEQFF	TGTGCCAGCAGCCCAGGACAGGGGGTCGATGAGCAGTTCTTC
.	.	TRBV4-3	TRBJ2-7	CASSQDGGSYEQYF	TGCGCCAGCAGCCAAGATGGCGGCTCCTACGAGCAGTACTTC
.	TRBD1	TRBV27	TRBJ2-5	CASSLGQGQGTQYF	TGTGCCAGCAGTCTAGGACAGGGGCAGGGGACCCAGTACTTC
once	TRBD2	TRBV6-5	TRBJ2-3	CATSSGGDADTQYF	TGTGCCACGTCTAGCGGGGGGGACGCAGATACGCAGTATTTT
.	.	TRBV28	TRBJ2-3	CASRSLVPDTQYF	TGTGCCAGCAGATCCCTAGTACCAGATACGCAGTATTTT
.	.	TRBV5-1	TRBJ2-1	CASSPTGTPAGYNEQFF	TGCGCCAGCAGCCCCACCGGGACTCCTGCGGGGTACAATGAGCAGTTCTTC
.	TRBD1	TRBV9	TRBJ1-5	CASSVGDRGFQPQHF	TGTGCCAGCAGCGTAGGGGACAGGGGTTTCCAGCCCCAGCATTTT
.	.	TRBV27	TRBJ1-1	CASSLGARGEAFF	TGTGCCAGCAGTCTGGGGGCACGTGGGGAAGCTTTCTTT
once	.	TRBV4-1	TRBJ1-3	CASSQPLRTALGNTIYF	TGCGCCAGCAGCCAACCTTTAAGAACCGCGCTAGGAAACACCATATATTTT
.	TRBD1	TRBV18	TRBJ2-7	CASSLAGTGGYEQYF	TGTGCCAGCTCACTCGCCGGGACAGGGGGATACGAGCAGTACTTC